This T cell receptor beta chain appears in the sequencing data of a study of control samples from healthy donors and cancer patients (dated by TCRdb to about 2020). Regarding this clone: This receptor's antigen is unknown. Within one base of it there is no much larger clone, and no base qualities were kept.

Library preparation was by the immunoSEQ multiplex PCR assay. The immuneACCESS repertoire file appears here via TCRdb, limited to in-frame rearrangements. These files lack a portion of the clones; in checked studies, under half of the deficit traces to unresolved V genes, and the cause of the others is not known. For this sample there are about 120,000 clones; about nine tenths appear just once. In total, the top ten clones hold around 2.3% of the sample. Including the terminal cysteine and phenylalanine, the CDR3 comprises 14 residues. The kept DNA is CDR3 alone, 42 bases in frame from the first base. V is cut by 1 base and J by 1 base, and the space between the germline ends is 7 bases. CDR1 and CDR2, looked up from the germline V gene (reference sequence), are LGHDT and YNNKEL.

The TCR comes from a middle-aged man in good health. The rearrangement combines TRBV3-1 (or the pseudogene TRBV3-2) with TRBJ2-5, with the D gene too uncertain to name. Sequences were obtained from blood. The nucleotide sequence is TGTGCCAGCAGCCAAGGGGCACTCCAAGAGACCCAGTACTTC. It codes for CASSQGALQETQYF.